This entry is about one T cell receptor (beta chain). Its specificity is not known. The CDR3 is 17 residues long. Germline CDR1 is MGHRA and CDR2 is YSYEKL. V lost 5 bases, J lost 4 bases, and 20 bases lay in between. The data were obtained in a study of T-cell memory formation after mild COVID-19. Study background: TCR clusters showed largely donor specificity.

Whole-study findings and limits: Nothing confirmed that second-wave clones peaking on day 37 were specific for SARS-CoV-2. Pre-infection memory held some responding clones, suggesting pre-existing cross-reactive T cells responded. Later expanders leaned toward CD4+, whereas clones contracting from day 15 to 85 were balanced CD4/CD8.

TCRdb independently ran MiXCR on the 5' RACE reads; one entry per CDR3 protein. The top ten hold over 20% of the sample, which has some 350,000 distinct CDR3 sequences, approximately 13% seen once. V gene TRBV4-1 combines with J gene TRBJ2-2; the D gene is possibly TRBD2 (7 bases). This receptor was taken from a man aged 18 to 35 who had mild COVID-19 (a few samples of this study predate the infection). Cell type and time point are not known. The sequenced sample consisted of PBMCs or a T cell subset sorted from them (not recorded which). The CDR3 region is CASSTLRGEGGTGELFF. The CDR3 DNA follows: TGCGCCAGCAGCACCCTTAGGGGGGAGGGTGGCACCGGGGAGCTGTTTTTT.